The T cell receptor (beta chain) described here comes from a study of HIV-infected children after antiretroviral therapy interruption. The overall study: All children had CD4+ count above 500 and viral load below 50 copies/ml. Weeks 0, 12, interruption end (24 or 48), and about 3 years post-study gave interruption-arm samples. Continuous-treatment samples came from weeks 0, 48 and 150.

RNA-based 3' RACE libraries used unique molecular identifiers. TCRdb re-called the 3' RACE reads through MiXCR, storing one row per CDR3 protein. Altogether tens of thousands of distinct CDR3 sequences are present, about 6.5% being singletons, with the ten largest covering about 0.97%. In germline, CDR1 is ENHRY, CDR2 SYGVKD. V was shortened by 8 bases and J by 2 bases, with 9 bases between the two germline ends. CDR3 length: 12 amino acids. Treatment here: PENTA 11 planned treatment interruption arm or continuous ART arm. Naive CD4+ CD45RA+ CD45RO- T cells were sorted from thawed PBMCs. This chain connects TRBV10-3 to TRBJ1-1; unclear D gene. The material was CD45RA+ CD4+ T cells from PBMCs, pooled from several time points, obtained from a donor given antiretroviral therapy, either interrupted or continuous. Subset: naive CD4+ CD45RA+ CD45RO- T cells. The sequence came from a pool of human donors with HIV. The DNA for the CDR3 is TGTGCCATCGCGGGGATCAACACTGAAGCTTTCTTT. This codes for CAIAGINTEAFF.